What follows describes a single T cell receptor beta chain. Its antigen is undetermined. Trimming removed 4 bases at V and 2 bases at J, with 16 bases between. There are 16 residues in the CDR3. The germline CDR1 and CDR2 sequences are SGHTS and YDEGEE. The data are from a study of shared clonotypes between healthy human individuals. As handled by the study authors: Filtering differed because ImmunoSEQ produced junction-only sequences that carried no quality scores. The method was immunoSEQ multiplex PCR; TCRdb's version includes in-frame clones alone and lacks a portion of them. V and J calls and clone size are given by that table; D and trimming were obtained from the DNA. Of some 2.1 million clones listed, approximately 95% are singletons. Notes on the study in general: Naive subsets generally exceeded memory subsets in estimated richness. Unshared clonotypes carried lower generation probabilities than those common to all four donors.

Sample: naive CD4+ T cells sorted from blood. Documented subset: CD45RA+ positively selected. The chain recombines TRBV5-8 with TRBJ1-5; D unresolved. The clonotype was recovered from a man younger than 30 in good health. The CDR3 is CASSPTGARGNQPQHF. The CDR3 DNA sequence: TGTGCCAGCAGCCCGACGGGCGCCAGAGGCAATCAGCCCCAGCATTTT.